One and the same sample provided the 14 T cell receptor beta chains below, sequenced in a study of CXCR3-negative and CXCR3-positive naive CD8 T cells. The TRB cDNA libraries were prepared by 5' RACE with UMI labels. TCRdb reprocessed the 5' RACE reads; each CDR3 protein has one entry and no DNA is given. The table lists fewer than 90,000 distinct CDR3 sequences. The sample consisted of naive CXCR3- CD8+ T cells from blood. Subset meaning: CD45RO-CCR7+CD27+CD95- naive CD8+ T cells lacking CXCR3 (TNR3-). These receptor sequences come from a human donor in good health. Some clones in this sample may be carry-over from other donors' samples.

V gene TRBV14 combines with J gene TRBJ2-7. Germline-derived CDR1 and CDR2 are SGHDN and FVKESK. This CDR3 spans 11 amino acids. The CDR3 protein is CASSQEREQYF.

CDR3 sequence reads: CSVGPSSQLDTDTQYF. This chain uses TRBV29-1 with TRBJ2-3; TCRdb calls TRBD2, which cannot be checked without DNA. The CDR3 is 16 residues long. The germline V gene has CDR1 SQVTM and CDR2 ANQGSEA.

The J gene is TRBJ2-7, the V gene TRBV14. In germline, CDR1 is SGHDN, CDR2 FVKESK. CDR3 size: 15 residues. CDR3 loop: CASSQRGRGSYEQYF.

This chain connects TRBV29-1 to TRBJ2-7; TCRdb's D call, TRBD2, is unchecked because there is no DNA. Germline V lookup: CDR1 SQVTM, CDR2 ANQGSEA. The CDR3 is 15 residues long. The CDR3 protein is CSVEPLAGQAYEQYF.

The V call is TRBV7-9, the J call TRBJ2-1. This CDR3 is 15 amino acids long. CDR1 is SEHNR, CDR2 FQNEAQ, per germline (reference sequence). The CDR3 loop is CASSPRRRPHNEQFF. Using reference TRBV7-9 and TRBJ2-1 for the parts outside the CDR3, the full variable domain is DTGVSQNPRHKITKRGQNVTFRCDPISEHNRLYWYRQTLGQGPEFLTYFQNEAQLEKSRLLSDRFSAERPKGSFSTLEIQRTEQGDSAMYLCASSPRRRPHNEQFFGPGTRLTVL.

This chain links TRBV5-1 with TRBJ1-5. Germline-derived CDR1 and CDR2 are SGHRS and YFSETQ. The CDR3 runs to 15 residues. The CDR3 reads CASSLGPDSNQPQHF.

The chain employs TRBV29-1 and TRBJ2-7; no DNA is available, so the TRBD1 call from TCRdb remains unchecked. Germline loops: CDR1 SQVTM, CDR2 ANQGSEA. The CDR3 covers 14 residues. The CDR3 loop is CSVEDPAGDYEQYF.

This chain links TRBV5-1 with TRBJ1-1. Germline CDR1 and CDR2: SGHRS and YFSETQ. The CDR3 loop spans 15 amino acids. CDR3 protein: CASSLTDQENTEAFF.

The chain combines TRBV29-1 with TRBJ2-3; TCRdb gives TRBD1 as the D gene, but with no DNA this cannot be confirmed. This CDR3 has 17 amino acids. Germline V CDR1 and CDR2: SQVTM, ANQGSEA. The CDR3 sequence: CSVEDRFRGRLVDTQYF.

The CDR3 spells CASGLVQGIVTEAFF. The chain couples TRBV12-5 to TRBJ1-1. The CDR3 has 15 amino acids. The germline CDR1 and CDR2 sequences are LGHNT and FRNRAP. The full variable domain, in which reference TRBV12-5 and TRBJ1-1 provide the parts outside the CDR3, is DARVTQTPRHKVTEMGQEVTMRCQPILGHNTVFWYRQTMMQGLELLAYFRNRAPLDDSGMPKDRFSAEMPDATLATLKIQPSEPRDSAVYFCASGLVQGIVTEAFFGQGTRLTVV.

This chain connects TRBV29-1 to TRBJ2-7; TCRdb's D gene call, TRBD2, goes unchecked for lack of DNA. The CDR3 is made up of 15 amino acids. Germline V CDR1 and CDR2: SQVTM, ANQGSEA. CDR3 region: CSVLPPGGPPYEQYF.

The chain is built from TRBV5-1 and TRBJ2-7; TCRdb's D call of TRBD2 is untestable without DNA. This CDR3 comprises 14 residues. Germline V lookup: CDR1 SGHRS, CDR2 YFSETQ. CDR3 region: CASSLVEDGYEQYF.

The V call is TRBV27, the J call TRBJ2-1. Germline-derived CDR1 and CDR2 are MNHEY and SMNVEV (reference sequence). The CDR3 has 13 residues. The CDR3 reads CASSLDGHNEQFF.

The CDR3 is CASSLEEGHEQYF. The chain is built from TRBV7-7 and TRBJ2-7. This CDR3 spans 13 amino acids. CDR1 is SSHAT and CDR2 is FNYEAQ in the germline V gene (reference sequence).